Presented here are 23 T cell receptor beta chains from one specimen sequenced in a study of control samples from healthy donors and cancer patients. Clones were read by immunoSEQ multiplex PCR, and TCRdb kept only the in-frame ones, dropping some. This table holds 190,000 or so clones, approximately 95% found once. Sequencing was done on a sample of blood. Source of these receptors: a man aged 18 to 35 in good health.

The V and J genes are TRBV7-2 and TRBJ1-2; D uncertain. Trimming removed 2 bases from V and 4 bases from J, with 8 bases in between. Per the germline V gene, CDR1 is SGHTA and CDR2 is FQGNSA. The CDR3 spans 13 residues. The CDR3 DNA reads as TGTGCCAGCAGCTTAAGCCTAGCCTATGGCTACACCTTC. Translating gives CASSLSLAYGYTF. The variable domain in full, with the rest retrieved from reference TRBV7-2 and TRBJ1-2, is GAGVSQSPSNKVTEKGKDVELRCDPISGHTALYWYRQSLGQGLEFLIYFQGNSAPDKSGLPSDRFSAERTGGSVSTLTIQRTQQEDSAVYLCASSLSLAYGYTFGSGTRLTVV.

This chain uses TRBV28 with TRBJ2-3; 9 nucleotides line up with TRBD2. CDR3 length: 19 amino acids. CDR1 is MDHEN and CDR2 is SYDVKM in the germline V gene. V was pared by 5 bases and J by 0 bases, with 15 bases of the junction left unmatched. The chain's CDR3 is CASSNLLAGAGSSTDTQYF. The CDR3 nucleotides are TGTGCCAGCAGTAACCTACTAGCGGGCGCCGGCTCTAGCACAGATACGCAGTATTTT.

The rearrangement uses TRBV23-1 and TRBJ2-5, with 7 bases fitting TRBD1. TRBV23-1 falls under the ORF class, with uncertain function. The V segment lost 5 bases and the J segment 2 bases; nucleotides outside the gene matches: 5. The CDR3 sequence is 14 residues long. For the CDR3, the DNA is TGCGCCAGCAGTGCCGGGACAGTACAAGAGACCCAGTACTTC. Protein product: CASSAGTVQETQYF.

This chain connects TRBV7-9 to TRBJ1-1; the D is unclear. Trimming removed 2 bases from V and 6 bases from J, with 10 bases in between. The CDR3 contains 13 residues. Germline lookup yields CDR1 SEHNR and CDR2 FQNEAQ (reference sequence). CDR3 region: CASSLLSISEAFF. Here the CDR3 DNA reads TGTGCCAGCAGCTTATTATCTATATCTGAAGCTTTCTTT.

The chain is built from TRBV11-2 and TRBJ2-7; D may be TRBD1 or TRBD2 (5 bases each). V shed 4 bases and J shed 4 bases, with 11 bases lying between them. This CDR3 spans 13 amino acids. Per germline, CDR1 SGHAT and CDR2 FQNNGV. The CDR3 bases are TGTGCCAGCAGCTCCCGGGGACCATACGAGCAGTACTTC. Translation gives CASSSRGPYEQYF. The full variable domain, its missing parts supplied by reference TRBV11-2 and TRBJ2-7, is EAGVAQSPRYKIIEKRQSVAFWCNPISGHATLYWYQQILGQGPKLLIQFQNNGVVDDSQLPKDRFSAERLKGVDSTLKIQPAKLEDSAVYLCASSSRGPYEQYFGPGTRLTVT.

Here the CDR3 reads CASSLEPGNTIYF. The CDR3 coding sequence is TGTGCCAGCAGCTTAGAGCCTGGAAACACCATATATTTT. The chain is built from TRBV7-3 and TRBJ1-3; D is undetermined. Germline CDR1 reads SGHTA; CDR2 reads FQGTGA. The CDR3 totals 13 residues. The germline V and J ends were trimmed by 2 bases and 2 bases, with 4 bases remaining between them.

The chain employs TRBV6-1 and TRBJ1-5, with D perhaps matching TRBD1 (6 bases). This CDR3 spans 14 amino acids. V lost 2 bases and J 8 bases, leaving 13 bases between the germline ends. The germline V gene has CDR1 MNHNS and CDR2 SASEGT. As DNA, the CDR3 is TGTGCCAGCAGTGAATCTGGGGGCGTGGAGCCCCAGCATTTT. Amino acid sequence: CASSESGGVEPQHF.

CDR3: CASSQTQGYGYTF. The DNA for the CDR3 is TGCGCCAGCAGCCAAACACAGGGCTATGGCTACACCTTC. J is TRBJ1-2 and V is TRBV4-1; weak D call: TRBD1 (6 bases). CDR1 and CDR2 (germline): MGHRA, YSYEKL. This CDR3 region has 13 residues. The V end was cut by 2 bases, the J end by 4 bases, with 8 bases between.

J is TRBJ2-7 and V is TRBV7-3, with D possibly being TRBD1 or TRBD2 (6 bases each). The CDR3 has 15 residues. Deletions cut 5 bases from V and 3 bases from J, with 17 bases between. Germline lookup yields CDR1 SGHTA and CDR2 FQGTGA. The chain's CDR3 is CASSPKGGVGYEQYF. In DNA form, the CDR3 reads TGTGCCAGCAGCCCCAAGGGGGGAGTGGGCTACGAGCAGTACTTC.

The V call is TRBV5-6, the J call TRBJ1-2, with TRBD1 matching 9 bases. The CDR3 spans 14 residues. V lost 2 bases to trimming and J lost 4 bases; unmatched junction nucleotides: 3. Germline V gives CDR1 SGHDT, CDR2 YYEEEE. CDR3 in amino acids: CASSLQGAGYGYTF. CDR3 in DNA: TGTGCCAGCAGCTTACAGGGGGCAGGCTATGGCTACACCTTC.

The J gene is TRBJ1-1, the V gene TRBV6-5; D not certain. The length of the CDR3 is 11 residues. The V gene lost 8 bases and the J gene lost 3 bases, with 7 bases spanning the gap. The germline CDR1 and CDR2 sequences are MNHEY and SVGAGI. The CDR3 nucleotides read TGTGCCAGCCAGCGATACACTGAAGCTTTCTTT. Translated: CASQRYTEAFF.

The chain has TRBV7-8 and TRBJ2-7, with TRBD2 as a possible D gene (6 bases). Germline V CDR1 and CDR2: SGHVS, FQNEAQ. V gave up 5 bases and J gave up 0 bases, with 14 bases separating them. CDR3 length: 15 amino acids. For the CDR3, the DNA is TGTGCCAGCAGCACCGGGACTTTCGGCTCCTACGAGCAGTACTTC. It is translated as CASSTGTFGSYEQYF.

This clone has a single count. The V call is TRBV7-8, the J call TRBJ2-1, with 10 positions matching TRBD1. J lost 4 bases, V lost 5 bases, and 14 bases had no gene match. This CDR3 is 18 amino acids long. Per the germline V gene, CDR1 is SGHVS and CDR2 is FQNEAQ. The CDR3 region is CASSLVPGQGKSYNEQFF. The CDR3 DNA reads as TGTGCCAGCAGCCTCGTCCCGGGACAGGGGAAGTCATACAATGAGCAGTTCTTC.

Only a few counts were recorded for this clone. The rearrangement uses TRBV2 and TRBJ2-2, with TRBD2 matching 9 bases. Trimming at V came to 11 bases and at J to 5 bases, leaving 18 bases not matched to a gene. The germline CDR1 and CDR2 sequences are SNHLY and FYNNEI. The CDR3 sequence is 17 residues long. The DNA of the CDR3 is TGTGCCCCGCGCCGGGGCGGGGGGGCCGCAGAGACCGGGGAGCTGTTTTTT. Translation: CAPRRGGGAAETGELFF.

The J gene is TRBJ2-1, the V gene TRBV28, with D unresolved. Deletions cut 5 bases from V and 3 bases from J, with 8 bases between. Looked up from germline, CDR1 is MDHEN and CDR2 is SYDVKM. The CDR3 is 13 residues long. CDR3 sequence (DNA): TGTGCCAGCAGTATAGGCAGCTACAATGAGCAGTTCTTC. It is translated as CASSIGSYNEQFF.

The chain links TRBV27 to TRBJ1-2; D is unresolved. Germline V gene lookup returns CDR1 MNHEY and CDR2 SMNVEV (reference sequence). This CDR3 has 14 amino acids. V lost 5 bases and J lost 3, with 13 bases in between. This CDR3 is CASSHGRFDYGYTF. The CDR3 DNA sequence: TGTGCCAGCAGTCACGGACGGTTCGACTATGGCTACACCTTC.

This clone was recorded only once. The chain combines TRBV12-5 with TRBJ1-2; no firm D call. Deletions cut 5 bases from V and 2 bases from J, with 6 bases between. Germline V lookup: CDR1 LGHNT, CDR2 FRNRAP. CDR3 length: 12 residues. The CDR3 region has the DNA TGTGCTAGTGGTATCGGGAACTATGGCTACACCTTC. Translated, it gives CASGIGNYGYTF. The full variable domain, rest sourced from reference TRBV12-5 and TRBJ1-2, is DARVTQTPRHKVTEMGQEVTMRCQPILGHNTVFWYRQTMMQGLELLAYFRNRAPLDDSGMPKDRFSAEMPDATLATLKIQPSEPRDSAVYFCASGIGNYGYTFGSGTRLTVV.

This chain connects TRBV3-1 (or the pseudogene TRBV3-2) to TRBJ2-1, with 8 bases that match TRBD1. J was trimmed by 10 bases and V by 1 base; bases with no gene match: 0. The CDR3 runs to 12 residues. Germline-derived CDR1 and CDR2 are LGHDT and YNNKEL (reference sequence). CDR3 loop: CASSQGQGEQFF. In DNA, the CDR3 is TGTGCCAGCAGCCAAGGACAGGGGGAGCAGTTCTTC.

This clone was seen only once. The chain employs TRBV21-1 and TRBJ1-2; the table's D call of TRBD1 was not tested on the DNA. TRBV21-1 is given as a pseudogene. The CDR3 has 9 residues. As DNA, the CDR3 is TGTGCCAGTCAGGCGCACTACACCTTC. This sequence encodes CASQAHYTF.

This rearrangement joins TRBV6-2 or TRBV6-3 to TRBJ1-5, with 12 bases aligning to TRBD1. This CDR3 comprises 20 residues. The trim removed 4 bases at V and 0 bases at J, leaving 13 bases unmatched. The germline V gene encodes CDR1 MNHEY and CDR2 SVGEGT. The CDR3 nucleotides read TGTGCCAGCAGTTCCCGATCGGGGACAGGGGGCCATTATAGCAATCAGCCCCAGCATTTT. Residues: CASSSRSGTGGHYSNQPQHF.

This clone was seen a single time. This sample includes further DNA sequences coding for the same CDR3. The V and J genes are TRBV11-2 and TRBJ1-1; tentative D call: TRBD1 (6 bases). V dropped 3 bases and J dropped 3 bases, with 8 bases sitting between them. CDR1 is SGHAT and CDR2 is FQNNGV in the germline V gene. This CDR3 contains 13 residues. In DNA form, the CDR3 reads TGTGCCAGCAGCTTCTACAGGGACACTGAAGCTTTCTTT. It codes for CASSFYRDTEAFF.

V is TRBV25-1 and J is TRBJ1-4; D is unclear. Germline CDR1 is MGHDK and CDR2 is SYGVNS. The CDR3 sequence is 15 residues long. Trimming stripped 3 bases from V and 5 bases from J, with 13 bases between. The CDR3 spells CASSEGPAVNEKLFF. The DNA for the CDR3 is TGTGCCAGCAGTGAGGGCCCAGCGGTCAATGAAAAACTGTTTTTT.

The J gene is TRBJ1-5, the V gene TRBV10-2; D unresolved. The CDR3 has 13 amino acids. Trimming removed 8 bases at V and 0 bases at J, with 8 bases between. Germline loops: CDR1 WSHSY, CDR2 SAAADI. The CDR3: CASCRFSNQPQHF. CDR3 nucleotide sequence: TGCGCCAGCTGTCGATTTAGCAATCAGCCCCAGCATTTT.